Below are 5 T cell receptor beta chains sequenced from a single sample in a study of T cell responses to AZD1222 COVID-19 vaccine. Clones were sequenced by immunoSEQ multiplex PCR, and TCRdb holds only the in-frame ones, with some missing. The table records around 140,000 clones, about nine tenths of them present only once. The sequenced sample was peripheral blood, obtained on day 0 of AZD1222 vaccination. The origin of the receptors is an adult in good health.

This chain joins TRBV28 and TRBJ1-1; D is ambiguous. Trimming shortened V by 3 bases and J by 0 bases, and 5 bases separated the two germline ends. The CDR3 has 13 residues. Germline CDR1 and CDR2: MDHEN and SYDVKM. CDR3 DNA: TGTGCCAGCAGTTTTAGTCTGAACACTGAAGCTTTCTTT. Its translation: CASSFSLNTEAFF.

The rearrangement links TRBV11-3 to TRBJ2-2, with TRBD1 as a possible D gene (5 bases). The ends were cut back, 1 base at V and 1 base at J, with 10 bases in the middle. Germline CDR1 SGHNT, CDR2 YENEEA. This CDR3 is built from 16 residues. In DNA form, the CDR3 reads TGTGCCAGCAGCTTAGTGGGGCAGGGGAACACCGGGGAGCTGTTTTTT. Translated, it gives CASSLVGQGNTGELFF.

The chain links TRBV6-2 or TRBV6-3 to TRBJ2-5; D is unresolved. Trimming stripped 0 bases from V and 3 bases from J, with 5 bases between. This CDR3 contains 13 residues. Germline lookup yields CDR1 MNHEY and CDR2 SVGEGT. The CDR3 DNA reads as TGTGCCAGCAGTTACTCTCGGGAAGAGACCCAGTACTTC. This translates into CASSYSREETQYF.

V is TRBV19 and J is TRBJ1-5, with TRBD1 matching 8 bases. The germline gives CDR1 LNHDA, CDR2 SQIVND (reference sequence). This CDR3 region has 16 residues. The trim removed 4 bases at V and 0 bases at J, leaving 5 bases unmatched. DNA for the CDR3: TGTGCCAGTAGTAGCCCGACAGGGGATAGCAATCAGCCCCAGCATTTT. Protein sequence: CASSSPTGDSNQPQHF.

CDR3 nucleotides: TGTGCCAGCAGACAGGGGGGCTCTGGAAACACCATATATTTT. This gives the protein CASRQGGSGNTIYF. The rearrangement links TRBV6-5 to TRBJ1-3; 8 nucleotides match TRBD1. CDR1 and CDR2 (germline): MNHEY, SVGAGI. The CDR3 is 14 amino acids. After removal of 6 bases from V and 0 bases from J, the junction contained 1 base not matched to a gene.